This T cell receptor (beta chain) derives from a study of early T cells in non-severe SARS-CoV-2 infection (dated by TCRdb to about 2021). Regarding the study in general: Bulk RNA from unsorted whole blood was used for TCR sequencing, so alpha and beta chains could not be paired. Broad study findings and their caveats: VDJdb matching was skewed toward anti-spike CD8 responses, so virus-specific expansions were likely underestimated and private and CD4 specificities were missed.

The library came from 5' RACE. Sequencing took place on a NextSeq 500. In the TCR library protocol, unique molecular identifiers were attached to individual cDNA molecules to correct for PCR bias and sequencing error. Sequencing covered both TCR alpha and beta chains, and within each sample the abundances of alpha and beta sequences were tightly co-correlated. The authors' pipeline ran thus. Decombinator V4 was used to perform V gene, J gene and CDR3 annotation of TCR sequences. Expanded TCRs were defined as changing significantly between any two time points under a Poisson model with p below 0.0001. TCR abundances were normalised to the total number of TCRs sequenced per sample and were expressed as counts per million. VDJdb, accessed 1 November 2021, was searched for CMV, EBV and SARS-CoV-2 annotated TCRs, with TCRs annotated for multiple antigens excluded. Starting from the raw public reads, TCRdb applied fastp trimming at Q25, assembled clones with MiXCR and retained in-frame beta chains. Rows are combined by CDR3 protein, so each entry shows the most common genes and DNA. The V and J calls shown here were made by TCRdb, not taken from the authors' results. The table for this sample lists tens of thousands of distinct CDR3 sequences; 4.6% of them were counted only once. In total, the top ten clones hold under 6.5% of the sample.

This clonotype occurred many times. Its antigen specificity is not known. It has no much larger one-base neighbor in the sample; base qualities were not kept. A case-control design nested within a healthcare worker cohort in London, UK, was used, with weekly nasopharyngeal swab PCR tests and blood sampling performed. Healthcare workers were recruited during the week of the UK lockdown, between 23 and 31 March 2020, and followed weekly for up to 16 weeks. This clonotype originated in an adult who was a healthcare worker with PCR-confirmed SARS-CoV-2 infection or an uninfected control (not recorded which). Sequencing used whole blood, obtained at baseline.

The nucleotide sequence is given as TGCAGTGCTAGAGATTGGGCGGGCGTCTCCTACGAGCAGTACTTC. The translation is CSARDWAGVSYEQYF. Here the chain combines TRBV20-1 and TRBJ2-7; TRBD2 might be the D gene, on 5 matching bases. Deletion took 0 bases off V and 0 bases off J, with a span of 12 bases between the germline ends. From the cysteine through the phenylalanine, the CDR3 covers 15 amino acids. The kept DNA is CDR3 alone, 45 bases in frame from the first base. The germline V gene (reference sequence) sets CDR1 to DFQATT and CDR2 to SNEGSKA.